A few counts support the clone carrying this TCR beta chain. What it binds is unknown. This entry is derived from a study of beta chain features in type 1 diabetes. At the level of the study: Examined across all samples were about 110 million sorted cells. Study-level points and caveats: Patients' naive, central memory and Treg TCRB repertoires seemed closer to one another than those of healthy donors. The analysis here could not establish whether HLA type shapes TCRB rearrangement. Type 1 diabetes patients had TCRB CDR3s that were shorter (moderately but significantly so) in all four CD4+ subsets.

Germline values: CDR1 SGDLS, CDR2 YYNGEE. This CDR3 comprises 16 residues. Losses at the gene ends were 7 bases for V and 5 bases for J; bases not matched to a gene: 11. The investigators reverse transcribed all of the isolated RNA, so they sequenced expressed TCRB transcripts. This table comes from immunoSEQ multiplex PCR, and its TCRdb copy is limited to in-frame clones, with some not included. The data hold roughly 700,000 clones, with under 15% observed a single time. Over 95% purity was reached by all sorted populations. The sequencing input was naive CD4+ T cells from blood. The TCR comes from a man aged 18 to 30 with type 1 diabetes. This rearrangement joins TRBV9 to TRBJ2-2, with 10 bases matching TRBD2. The CDR3 region is CASGKGGLAMTGELFF. In DNA form, the CDR3 reads TGTGCCAGCGGCAAAGGGGGACTAGCGATGACCGGGGAGCTGTTTTTT.